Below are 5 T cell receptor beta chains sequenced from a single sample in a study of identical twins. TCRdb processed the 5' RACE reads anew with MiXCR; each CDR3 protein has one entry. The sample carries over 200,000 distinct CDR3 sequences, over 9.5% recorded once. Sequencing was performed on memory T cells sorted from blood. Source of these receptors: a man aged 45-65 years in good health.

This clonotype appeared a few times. CDR3 sequence (DNA): TGTGCCAGCAGTTCGGTAGCGGGTGGGGAGACCCAGTACTTC. It yields the protein CASSSVAGGETQYF. This chain uses TRBV27 with TRBJ2-5; 7 bases are a match to TRBD2. Germline V gene sequence: CDR1 MNHEY, CDR2 SMNVEV (reference sequence). The CDR3 is 14 residues long. Losses at the gene ends were 4 bases for V and 5 bases for J; bases not matched to a gene: 7.

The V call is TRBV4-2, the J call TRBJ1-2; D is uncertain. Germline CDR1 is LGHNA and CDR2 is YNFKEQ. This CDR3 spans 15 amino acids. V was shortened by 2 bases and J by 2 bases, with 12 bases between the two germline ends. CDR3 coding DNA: TGTGCCAGCAGCCAAAGGCCAGAGACCAACTATGGCTACACCTTC. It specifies CASSQRPETNYGYTF.

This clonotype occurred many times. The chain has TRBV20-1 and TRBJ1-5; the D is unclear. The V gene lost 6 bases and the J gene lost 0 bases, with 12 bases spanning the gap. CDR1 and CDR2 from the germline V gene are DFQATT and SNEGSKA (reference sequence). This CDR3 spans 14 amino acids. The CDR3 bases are TGCAGTGCCCGCTCGGCTTATAGCAATCAGCCCCAGCATTTT. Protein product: CSARSAYSNQPQHF.

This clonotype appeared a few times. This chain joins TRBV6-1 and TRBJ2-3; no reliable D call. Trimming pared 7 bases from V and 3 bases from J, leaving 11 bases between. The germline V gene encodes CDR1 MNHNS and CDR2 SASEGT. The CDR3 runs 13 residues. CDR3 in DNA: TGTGCCAGCATGGAGTATACGACAGATACGCAGTATTTT. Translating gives CASMEYTTDTQYF.

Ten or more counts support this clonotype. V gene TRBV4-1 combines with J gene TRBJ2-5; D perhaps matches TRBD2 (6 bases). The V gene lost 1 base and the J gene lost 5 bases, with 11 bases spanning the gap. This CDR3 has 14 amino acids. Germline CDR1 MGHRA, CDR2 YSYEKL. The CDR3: CASSQGISGETQYF. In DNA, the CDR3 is TGCGCCAGCAGCCAAGGAATCAGCGGGGAGACCCAGTACTTC.